The rows below give T cell receptor beta chains drawn from one sample of a study of beta chain features in type 1 diabetes. Measured with immunoSEQ multiplex PCR; TCRdb has only the in-frame clones, and not every one. The sample shows about 13,000 clones, roughly half of them seen only once. The sequenced material came from stem cell memory CD4+ T cells from blood. The receptors here all came from a man aged 18 to 35 in good health. Both conserved end residues are part of each CDR3. Fields, in order: CDR3 length, V gene, D gene, J gene, clone size, CDR3 protein, CDR3 DNA. D genes are given only for firm matches. Where a row states a size, it is once, few, many or the class of an expanded clone; other rows omit it.

15,TRBV4-3,.,TRBJ1-2,.,CASSQSGTQNYGYTF,TGCGCCAGCAGCCAGTCCGGGACTCAGAACTATGGCTACACCTTC
16,TRBV19,.,TRBJ2-2,.,CASSINEGTNTGELFF,TGTGCCAGTAGCATCAATGAGGGTACGAACACCGGGGAGCTGTTTTTT
15,TRBV2,TRBD1,TRBJ1-5,.,CASSTPRGRDQPQHF,TGTGCCAGCAGTACACCCAGGGGGCGAGATCAGCCCCAGCATTTT
14,TRBV7-2,.,TRBJ2-3,.,CASSSNLGSDTQYF,TGTGCCAGCAGCTCGAACCTAGGATCAGATACGCAGTATTTT
15,TRBV7-9,.,TRBJ1-3,few,CASSTTTSSGNTIYF,TGTGCCAGCAGCACTACAACGAGCTCTGGAAACACCATATATTTT
17,TRBV7-2,TRBD2,TRBJ2-4,.,CASSLVGLASTKNIQYF,TGTGCCAGCAGCTTAGTCGGACTAGCGTCGACCAAAAACATTCAGTACTTC
14,TRBV18,TRBD1,TRBJ2-7,.,CASSPRDRGVEQYF,TGTGCCAGCTCACCCCGGGACAGGGGCGTCGAGCAGTACTTC
13,TRBV18,.,TRBJ1-4,few,CASSPGQNEKLFF,TGTGCCAGCTCACCCGGACAGAATGAAAAACTGTTTTTT
16,TRBV28,TRBD2,TRBJ2-3,few,CASNSGGPHSTDTQYF,TGTGCCAGCAATAGCGGGGGGCCTCACAGCACAGATACGCAGTATTTT
17,TRBV21-1,.,TRBJ1-3,few,CASSKKRPAAGGNTIYF,TGTGCCAGCAGCAAAAAGCGTCCGGCAGCGGGGGGAAACACCATATATTTT